One TCR beta chain is described in this entry. TCRdb's copy holds only in-frame clones and misses some; the assay was immunoSEQ multiplex PCR. The sample consists of about 2 million clones, roughly 96% of them appearing once. These data originate in a study of shared clonotypes between healthy human individuals. Germline CDR1 is SGDLS and CDR2 is YYNGEE. The CDR3 extends over 17 amino acids. The V gene end was trimmed by 0 bases and the J gene end by 4 bases; junction bases not matched to a gene: 9. Sequencing used naive CD4+ T cells sorted from blood. Subset described: CD45RA+ positively selected. This chain links TRBV9 with TRBJ2-1; 8 bases align to TRBD2. The sequence came from a man younger than 30 in good health. CDR3 coding DNA: TGTGCCAGCAGCGTAGCAATAGGAACTAGCGGTTACAATGAGCAGTTCTTC. It is translated as CASSVAIGTSGYNEQFF.